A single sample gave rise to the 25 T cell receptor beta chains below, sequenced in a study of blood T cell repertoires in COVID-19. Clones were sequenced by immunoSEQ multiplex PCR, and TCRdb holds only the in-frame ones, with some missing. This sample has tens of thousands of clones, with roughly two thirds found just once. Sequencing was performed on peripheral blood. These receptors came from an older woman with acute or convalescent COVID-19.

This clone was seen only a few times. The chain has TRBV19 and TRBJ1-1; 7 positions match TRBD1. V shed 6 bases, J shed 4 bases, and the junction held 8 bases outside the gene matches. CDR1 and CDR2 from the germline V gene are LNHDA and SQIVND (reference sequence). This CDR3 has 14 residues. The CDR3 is CASSLNRGGTEAFF. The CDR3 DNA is TGTGCCAGTAGCCTTAACAGGGGCGGCACTGAAGCTTTCTTT. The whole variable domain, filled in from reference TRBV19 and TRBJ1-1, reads DGGITQSPKYLFRKEGQNVTLSCEQNLNHDAMYWYRQDPGQGLRLIYYSQIVNDFQKGDIAEGYSVSREKKESFPLTVTSAQKNPTAFYLCASSLNRGGTEAFFGQGTRLTVV.

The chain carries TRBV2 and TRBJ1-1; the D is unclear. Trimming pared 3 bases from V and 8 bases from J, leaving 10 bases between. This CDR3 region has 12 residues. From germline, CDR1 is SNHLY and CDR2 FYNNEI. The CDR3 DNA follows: TGTGCCAGCAGTGACCACAACGTCGAAGCTTTCTTT. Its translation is CASSDHNVEAFF.

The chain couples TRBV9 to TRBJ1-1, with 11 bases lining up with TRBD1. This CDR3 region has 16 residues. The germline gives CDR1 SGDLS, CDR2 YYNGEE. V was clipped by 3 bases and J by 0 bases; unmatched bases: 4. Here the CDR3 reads CASSGGQGAMNTEAFF. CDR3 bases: TGTGCCAGCAGCGGAGGACAGGGGGCGATGAACACTGAAGCTTTCTTT.

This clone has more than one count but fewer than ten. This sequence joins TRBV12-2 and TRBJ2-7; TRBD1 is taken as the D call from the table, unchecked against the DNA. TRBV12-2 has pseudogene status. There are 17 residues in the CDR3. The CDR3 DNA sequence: TGTGCAAGTCGCAAACCCACCCCGGGACACGGAGCTTACGAGCAGTACTTC. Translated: CASRKPTPGHGAYEQYF.

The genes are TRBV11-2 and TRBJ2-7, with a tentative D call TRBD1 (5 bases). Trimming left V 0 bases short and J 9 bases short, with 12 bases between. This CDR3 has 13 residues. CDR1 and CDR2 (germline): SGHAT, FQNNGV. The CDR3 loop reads CASSLDQGSPQYF. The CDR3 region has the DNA TGTGCCAGCAGCTTAGATCAGGGTTCCCCGCAGTACTTC.

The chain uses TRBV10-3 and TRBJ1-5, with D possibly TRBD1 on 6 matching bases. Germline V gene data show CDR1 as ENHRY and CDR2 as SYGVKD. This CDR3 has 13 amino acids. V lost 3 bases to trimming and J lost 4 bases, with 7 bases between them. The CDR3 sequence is CAISEGQNQPQHF. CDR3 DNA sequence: TGTGCCATCAGTGAAGGACAGAATCAGCCCCAGCATTTT.

The CDR3 bases are TGTGCCAGCAGCCAACGTGGGGGGGCATTTTACGAGCAGTACTTC. This sequence encodes CASSQRGGAFYEQYF. V and J are TRBV7-2 and TRBJ2-7; perhaps TRBD2 as D (7 bases). This CDR3 has 15 residues. V gave up 5 bases and J gave up 4 bases, with 18 bases separating them. Per germline, CDR1 SGHTA and CDR2 FQGNSA.

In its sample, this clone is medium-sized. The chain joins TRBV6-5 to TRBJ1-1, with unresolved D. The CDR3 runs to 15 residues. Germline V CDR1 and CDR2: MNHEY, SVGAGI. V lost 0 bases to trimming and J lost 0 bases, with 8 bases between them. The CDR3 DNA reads TGTGCCAGCAGTTACTCGGGAGAGATGAACACTGAAGCTTTCTTT. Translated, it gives CASSYSGEMNTEAFF.

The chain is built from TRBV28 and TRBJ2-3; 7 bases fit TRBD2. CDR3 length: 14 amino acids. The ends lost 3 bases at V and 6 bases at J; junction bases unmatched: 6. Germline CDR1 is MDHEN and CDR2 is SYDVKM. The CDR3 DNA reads TGTGCCAGCAGTTTCAGGCTAGCGGCCGATACGCAGTATTTT. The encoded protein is CASSFRLAADTQYF.

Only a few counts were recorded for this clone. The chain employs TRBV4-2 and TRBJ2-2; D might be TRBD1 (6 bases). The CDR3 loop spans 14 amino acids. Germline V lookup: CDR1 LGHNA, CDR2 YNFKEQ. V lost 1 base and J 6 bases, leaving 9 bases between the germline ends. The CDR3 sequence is CASSQVTGAGELFF. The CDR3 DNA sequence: TGTGCCAGCAGCCAAGTGACAGGAGCCGGGGAGCTGTTTTTT.

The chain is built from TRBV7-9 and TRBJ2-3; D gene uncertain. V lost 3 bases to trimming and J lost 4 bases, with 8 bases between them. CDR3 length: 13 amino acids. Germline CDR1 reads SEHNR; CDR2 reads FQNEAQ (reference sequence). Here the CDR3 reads CASSFPSADTQYF. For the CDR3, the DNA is TGTGCCAGCAGCTTTCCGTCGGCAGATACGCAGTATTTT.

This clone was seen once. In DNA form, the CDR3 reads TGTGCCAGCAGCGTAGACGGAGGGGAGACCCAGTACTTC. Protein sequence: CASSVDGGETQYF. The rearrangement joins TRBV9 to TRBJ2-5; maybe TRBD2 (6 bases). The germline CDR1 and CDR2 sequences are SGDLS and YYNGEE. The V gene lost 0 bases and the J gene lost 5 bases, with 8 bases spanning the gap. This CDR3 spans 13 amino acids.

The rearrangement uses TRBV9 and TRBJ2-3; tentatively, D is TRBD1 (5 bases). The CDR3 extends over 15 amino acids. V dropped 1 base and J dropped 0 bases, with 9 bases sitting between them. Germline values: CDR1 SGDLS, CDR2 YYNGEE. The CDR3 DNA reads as TGTGCCAGCAGCGTACAGGGATCTAGCACAGATACGCAGTATTTT. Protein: CASSVQGSSTDTQYF.

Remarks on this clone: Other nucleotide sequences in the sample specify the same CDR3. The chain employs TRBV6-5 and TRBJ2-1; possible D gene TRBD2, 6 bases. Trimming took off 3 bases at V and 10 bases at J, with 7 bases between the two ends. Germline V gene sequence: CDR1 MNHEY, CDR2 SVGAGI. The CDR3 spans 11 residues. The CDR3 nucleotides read TGTGCCAGCAGTTATGGGGGGGAGCAGTTCTTC. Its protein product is CASSYGGEQFF.

The CDR3 nucleotides are TGTGCCAGCAGTGCTCCGACAGGGCGTGGGACCGGGGAGCTGTTTTTT. It codes for CASSAPTGRGTGELFF. This chain links TRBV28 with TRBJ2-2; TRBD1 agrees at 7 bases. V trimming: 5 bases; J trimming: 5 bases; junction bases outside the gene matches: 11. The germline V gene has CDR1 MDHEN and CDR2 SYDVKM. The CDR3 is made up of 16 amino acids.

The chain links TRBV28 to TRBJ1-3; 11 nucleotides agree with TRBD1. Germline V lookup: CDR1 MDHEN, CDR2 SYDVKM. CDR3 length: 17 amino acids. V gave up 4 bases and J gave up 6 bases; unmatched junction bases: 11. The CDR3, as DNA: TGTGCCAGCAGTTCCTCGGGACAGGGGGTTGATGAAAACACCATATATTTT. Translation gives CASSSSGQGVDENTIYF.

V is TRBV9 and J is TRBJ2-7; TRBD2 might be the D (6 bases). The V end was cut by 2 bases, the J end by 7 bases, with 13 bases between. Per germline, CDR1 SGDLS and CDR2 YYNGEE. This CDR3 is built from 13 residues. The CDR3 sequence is CASSVGGSGEQYF. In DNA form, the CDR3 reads TGTGCCAGCAGCGTTGGAGGGTCGGGAGAGCAGTACTTC.

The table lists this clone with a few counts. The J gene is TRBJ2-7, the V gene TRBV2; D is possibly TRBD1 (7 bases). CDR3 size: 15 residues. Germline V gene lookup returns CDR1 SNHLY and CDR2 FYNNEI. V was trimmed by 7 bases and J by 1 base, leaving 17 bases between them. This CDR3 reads CASKNPGGRSYEQYF. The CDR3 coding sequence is TGTGCCAGCAAAAATCCAGGGGGGAGATCCTACGAGCAGTACTTC.

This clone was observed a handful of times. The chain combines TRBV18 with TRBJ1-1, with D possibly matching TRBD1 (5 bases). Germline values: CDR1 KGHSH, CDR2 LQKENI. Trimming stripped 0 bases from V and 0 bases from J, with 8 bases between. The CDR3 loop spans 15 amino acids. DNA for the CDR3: TGTGCCAGCTCACCACCGGGGGGAGTGAACACTGAAGCTTTCTTT. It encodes CASSPPGGVNTEAFF. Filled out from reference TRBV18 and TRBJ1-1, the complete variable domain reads NAGVMQNPRHLVRRRGQEARLRCSPMKGHSHVYWYRQLPEEGLKFMVYLQKENIIDESGMPKERFSAEFPKEGPSILRIQQVVRGDSAAYFCASSPPGGVNTEAFFGQGTRLTVV.

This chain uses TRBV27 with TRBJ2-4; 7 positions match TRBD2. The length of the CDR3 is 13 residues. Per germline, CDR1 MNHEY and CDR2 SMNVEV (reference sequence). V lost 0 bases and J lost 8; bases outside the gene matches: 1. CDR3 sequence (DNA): TGTGCCAGCAGTTTATCACGGGAGGACATTCAGTACTTC. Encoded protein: CASSLSREDIQYF.

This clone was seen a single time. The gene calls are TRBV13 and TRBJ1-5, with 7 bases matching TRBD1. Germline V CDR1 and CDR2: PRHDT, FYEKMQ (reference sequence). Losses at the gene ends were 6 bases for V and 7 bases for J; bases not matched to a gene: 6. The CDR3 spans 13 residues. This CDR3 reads CASSSRGHQPQHF. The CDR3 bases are TGTGCCAGCAGTTCGAGGGGGCACCAGCCCCAGCATTTT.

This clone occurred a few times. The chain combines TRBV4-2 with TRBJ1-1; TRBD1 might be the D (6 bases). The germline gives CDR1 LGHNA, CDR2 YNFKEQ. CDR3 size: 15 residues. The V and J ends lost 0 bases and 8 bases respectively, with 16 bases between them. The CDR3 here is CASSQDLGGAYEAFF. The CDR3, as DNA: TGTGCCAGCAGCCAAGACTTGGGGGGGGCCTACGAAGCTTTCTTT.

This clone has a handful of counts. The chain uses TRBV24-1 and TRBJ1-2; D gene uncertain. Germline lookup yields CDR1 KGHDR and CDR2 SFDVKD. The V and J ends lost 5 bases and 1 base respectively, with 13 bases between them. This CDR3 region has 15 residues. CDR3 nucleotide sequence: TGTGCCACCAGTGGATGGGAGAAGGGTAACTATGGCTACACCTTC. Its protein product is CATSGWEKGNYGYTF.

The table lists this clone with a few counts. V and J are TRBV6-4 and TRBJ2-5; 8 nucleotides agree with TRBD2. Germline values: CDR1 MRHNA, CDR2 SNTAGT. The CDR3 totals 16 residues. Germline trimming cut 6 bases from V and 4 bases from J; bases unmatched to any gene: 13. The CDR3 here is CASRPSGTRGGETQYF. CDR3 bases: TGTGCCAGCAGACCATCCGGGACTAGGGGTGGAGAGACCCAGTACTTC.

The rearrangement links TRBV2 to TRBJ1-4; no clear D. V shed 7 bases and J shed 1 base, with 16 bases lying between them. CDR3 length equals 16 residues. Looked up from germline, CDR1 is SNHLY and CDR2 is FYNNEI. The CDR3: CASKHREAVTNEKLFF. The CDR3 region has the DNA TGTGCCAGCAAACACCGAGAGGCGGTAACTAATGAAAAACTGTTTTTT.